Below are 31 T cell receptor beta chains sequenced from a single sample in a study of cytomegalovirus exposure and HLA in healthy donors. The PCR contained 60 Vbeta and 13 Jbeta primers. Assay: immunoSEQ multiplex PCR; the TCRdb copy retains only in-frame clones and omits some. This table has 110,000 or so clones, about 78% appearing once. Sequencing input: PBMCs. The receptors were sampled from a woman younger than 45 in good health and CMV-seropositive.

This clone was picked up a small number of times. The rearrangement joins TRBV25-1 to TRBJ2-1, with TRBD2 identical over 8 bases. CDR3 length: 17 amino acids. The germline CDR1 and CDR2 sequences are MGHDK and SYGVNS. The junction had 17 bases not matched to a gene; V was cut back by 6 bases and J by 7 bases. CDR3 coding DNA: TGTGCCAGCAGCGTGGTAAGCGGGGGCAAAAGTGGAAATGAGCAGTTCTTC. The encoded protein is CASSVVSGGKSGNEQFF.

The chain employs TRBV18 and TRBJ2-4, with a weak D call TRBD1 (6 bases). The CDR3 has 14 amino acids. CDR1 KGHSH and CDR2 LQKENI come from the germline V gene. The V and J ends lost 1 base and 7 bases respectively, with 11 bases between them. For the CDR3, the DNA is TGTGCCAGCTCACCACAGAACAGGGAGAACATTCAGTACTTC. The encoded protein is CASSPQNRENIQYF.

The V and J genes are TRBV2 and TRBJ1-6, with 7 nucleotides matching TRBD1. V lost 6 bases and J lost 11; bases outside the gene matches: 10. Germline values: CDR1 SNHLY, CDR2 FYNNEI. This CDR3 is built from 14 residues. The CDR3 bases are TGTGCCAGCAGGCTACAGGGGAGTATGGCACCCCTCCACTTT. It is translated as CASRLQGSMAPLHF.

The chain combines TRBV6-1 with TRBJ1-1, with a weak D call TRBD1 (6 bases). V lost 6 bases and J lost 2, with 13 bases in between. The CDR3 spans 14 residues. Germline CDR1 MNHNS, CDR2 SASEGT. The CDR3, as DNA: TGTGCCAGCAGCCTAGGGGGGGGAAACACTGAAGCTTTCTTT. Amino acids: CASSLGGGNTEAFF.

This chain uses TRBV2 with TRBJ1-5; D possibly corresponds to TRBD1 (6 bases). Trimming stripped 8 bases from V and 6 bases from J, with 17 bases between. The CDR3 is 14 amino acids. Germline V CDR1 and CDR2: SNHLY, FYNNEI. CDR3 nucleotide sequence: TGTGCCAGCGAACCACAGGGAAGTGGTCAGCCCCAGCATTTT. The encoded protein is CASEPQGSGQPQHF.

This clone was found a few times. The chain couples TRBV6-5 to TRBJ1-6; TRBD1 is a possible D gene (6 bases). Germline loops: CDR1 MNHEY, CDR2 SVGAGI. V lost 6 bases and J 3 bases, leaving 12 bases between the germline ends. This CDR3 is 15 amino acids long. The CDR3 sequence: CASSSGANYNSPLHF. The CDR3 DNA follows: TGTGCCAGCAGCTCAGGGGCCAACTATAATTCACCCCTCCACTTT.

The genes are TRBV11-3 and TRBJ1-1; D gene ambiguous. Germline CDR1 reads SGHNT; CDR2 reads YENEEA. CDR3 length: 14 residues. The germline V and J ends were trimmed by 1 base and 7 bases, with 13 bases remaining between them. The CDR3, as DNA: TGTGCCAGCAGCTTAGGGGCAGCTACCCTTGAAGCTTTCTTT. Translated, it gives CASSLGAATLEAFF. The variable domain in full, completed from reference TRBV11-3 and TRBJ1-1, reads EAGVVQSPRYKIIEKKQPVAFWCNPISGHNTLYWYLQNLGQGPELLIRYENEEAVDDSQLPKDRFSAERLKGVDSTLKIQPAELGDSAVYLCASSLGAATLEAFFGQGTRLTVV.

This clone was counted between two and nine times. The J gene is TRBJ1-1, the V gene TRBV5-1; 9 positions agree with TRBD1. Germline values: CDR1 SGHRS, CDR2 YFSETQ. V was pared by 4 bases and J by 11 bases, with 6 bases of the junction left unmatched. The CDR3 runs to 12 residues. CDR3: CASSTDRGAAFF. The DNA of the CDR3 is TGCGCCAGCAGCACGGACAGGGGAGCGGCTTTCTTT.

The chain combines TRBV7-6 with TRBJ2-1, with 8 bases fitting TRBD2. Germline assignment: CDR1 SGHVS and CDR2 FNYEAQ. This CDR3 is built from 17 residues. J lost 9 bases, V lost 4 bases, and 17 bases had no gene match. The CDR3 DNA sequence: TGTGCCAGCAGCTCCGAACTAGCGGCGTCCTTCCTGAGTGAGCAGTTCTTC. This gives the protein CASSSELAASFLSEQFF.

V and J are TRBV5-6 and TRBJ1-2; no clear D. The CDR3 is 12 residues long. V was cut by 6 bases and J by 7 bases, with 13 bases left in between. In germline, CDR1 is SGHDT, CDR2 YYEEEE. The CDR3 DNA reads TGTGCCAGCACCCGGCTCGGGAGTGGCTACACCTTC. This codes for CASTRLGSGYTF.

The chain carries TRBV7-9 and TRBJ1-1; D might be TRBD1 (6 bases). Trimming stripped 3 bases from V and 6 bases from J, with 14 bases between. Germline CDR1 reads SEHNR; CDR2 reads FQNEAQ (reference sequence). The CDR3 length is 14 residues. The CDR3: CASSLGHLDSEAFF. The CDR3 DNA reads as TGTGCCAGCAGCTTGGGACACCTAGATTCTGAAGCTTTCTTT.

V usage is TRBV29-1 and J usage is TRBJ1-1; possible D gene TRBD1, 6 bases. The germline V and J ends were trimmed by 3 bases and 1 base, with 9 bases remaining between them. The length of the CDR3 is 13 residues. CDR1 is SQVTM and CDR2 is ANQGSEA in the germline V gene. CDR3 in amino acids: CSVDRGENTEAFF. CDR3 nucleotides: TGCAGCGTTGACAGGGGCGAGAACACTGAAGCTTTCTTT.

This chain joins TRBV2 and TRBJ1-1, with D unresolved. Germline CDR1 and CDR2: SNHLY and FYNNEI. The V end was cut by 4 bases, the J end by 0 bases, with 12 bases between. CDR3 length: 15 residues. CDR3 amino acids: CASSGTLSVNTEAFF. The CDR3 DNA follows: TGTGCCAGCAGTGGGACTCTTTCGGTGAACACTGAAGCTTTCTTT.

This clone was detected only a few times. This CDR3 reads CASSPDSPSTEAFF. Here the CDR3 DNA reads TGCGCCAGCAGCCCGGACAGCCCCAGCACTGAAGCTTTCTTT. The rearrangement joins TRBV4-1 to TRBJ1-1; tentatively, D is TRBD1 (6 bases). Germline-derived CDR1 and CDR2 are MGHRA and YSYEKL. This CDR3 has 14 residues. The germline V and J ends were trimmed by 4 bases and 4 bases, with 13 bases remaining between them.

The V call is TRBV7-9, the J call TRBJ1-5; TRBD1 might be the D (5 bases). V lost 2 bases and J lost 2, with 13 bases in between. The CDR3 is 16 amino acids. Germline V gene sequence: CDR1 SEHNR, CDR2 FQNEAQ (reference sequence). CDR3 DNA sequence: TGTGCCAGCAGCTTATGCAGGGAACTTTGCAATCAGCCCCAGCATTTT. Encoded protein: CASSLCRELCNQPQHF.

This clone was observed a single time. The same CDR3 is also encoded by other DNA sequences in this sample. The genes are TRBV7-8 and TRBJ2-3, with 14 bases fitting TRBD2. The V gene end was trimmed by 4 bases and the J gene end by 2 bases; junction bases not matched to a gene: 8. Germline CDR1 reads SGHVS; CDR2 reads FQNEAQ. This CDR3 is built from 18 residues. The CDR3 region has the DNA TGTGCCAGCAGCTCGGGACTAGCGGGAGAACGGGACACAGATACGCAGTATTTT. Its translation is CASSSGLAGERDTDTQYF.

The V call is TRBV5-4, the J call TRBJ2-1; 8 bases map to TRBD2. This CDR3 region has 14 residues. V trimming: 4 bases; J trimming: 2 bases; junction bases outside the gene matches: 2. Per the germline V gene, CDR1 is SGHNT and CDR2 is YYREEE (reference sequence). The CDR3 sequence: CASSREGTYNEQFF. CDR3 DNA: TGTGCCAGCAGCCGGGAGGGAACCTACAATGAGCAGTTCTTC.

The rearrangement links TRBV18 to TRBJ2-1; 7 nucleotides agree with TRBD2. The trim removed 6 bases at V and 8 bases at J, leaving 13 bases unmatched. The germline CDR1 and CDR2 sequences are KGHSH and LQKENI. This CDR3 has 15 residues. The CDR3 reads CASSPGRTAGDEQFF. The CDR3 coding sequence is TGTGCCAGCTCCCCAGGGCGAACCGCGGGGGATGAGCAGTTCTTC.

The CDR3 nucleotides are TGCGCCAGCAGCGCCCAGTTGAGCGGGAGTTACAATGAGCAGTTCTTC. As protein: CASSAQLSGSYNEQFF. The chain has TRBV5-1 and TRBJ2-1, with 8 bases that match TRBD2. The CDR3 sequence is 16 residues long. From germline, CDR1 is SGHRS and CDR2 YFSETQ. Trimming at V came to 4 bases and at J to 4 bases, leaving 10 bases not matched to a gene.

This sequence joins TRBV28 and TRBJ2-7; possible D gene TRBD2, 6 bases. The germline V gene has CDR1 MDHEN and CDR2 SYDVKM. V was clipped by 1 base and J by 5 bases, with 15 bases between them. CDR3 length equals 15 residues. The CDR3: CASSLLRLEVNEQYF. The DNA of the CDR3 is TGTGCCAGCAGTTTATTGCGACTAGAAGTGAACGAGCAGTACTTC.

In this sample, this clone turned up once. The chain couples TRBV10-2 to TRBJ2-1; 8 bases line up with TRBD2. V gave up 8 bases and J gave up 10 bases; unmatched junction bases: 4. Germline CDR1 and CDR2: WSHSY and SAAADI. CDR3 length: 11 residues. The CDR3 nucleotides read TGCGCCAGCTCAAGCGGGGGAGAGCAGTTCTTC. It yields the protein CASSSGGEQFF.

The V and J genes are TRBV6-5 and TRBJ2-7; D is perhaps TRBD1 (6 bases). This CDR3 is 14 amino acids long. Germline V gene data show CDR1 as MNHEY and CDR2 as SVGAGI. Trimming removed 2 bases at V and 6 bases at J, with 14 bases between. The CDR3 protein is CASSYVRGKAEQYF. DNA for the CDR3: TGTGCCAGCAGTTACGTCAGGGGAAAGGCCGAGCAGTACTTC.

The chain carries TRBV4-1 and TRBJ2-5; TRBD1 might be the D (6 bases). The CDR3 loop spans 15 amino acids. Germline V gene lookup returns CDR1 MGHRA and CDR2 YSYEKL. V lost 0 bases, J lost 5 bases, and 13 bases lay in between. The CDR3 DNA sequence: TGCGCCAGCAGCCAAGAGGGCAGGGGTATGGAGACCCAGTACTTC. Encoded protein: CASSQEGRGMETQYF.

This chain connects TRBV4-1 to TRBJ2-7, with 9 positions matching TRBD2. Looked up from germline, CDR1 is MGHRA and CDR2 is YSYEKL. V lost 0 bases to trimming and J lost 2 bases; unmatched junction nucleotides: 2. CDR3 length: 15 amino acids. The CDR3 protein is CASSQDPSGAYEQYF. The DNA of the CDR3 is TGCGCCAGCAGCCAAGATCCTAGCGGGGCCTACGAGCAGTACTTC.

Many counts were recorded for this clone. This chain joins TRBV13 and TRBJ2-2; the D gene is possibly TRBD2 (6 bases). The CDR3 loop spans 14 amino acids. Germline V gene sequence: CDR1 PRHDT, CDR2 FYEKMQ (reference sequence). V was shortened by 5 bases and J by 3 bases, with 10 bases between the two germline ends. CDR3 amino acids: CASSGAGYTGELFF. In DNA, the CDR3 is TGTGCCAGCAGCGGCGCGGGGTACACCGGGGAGCTGTTTTTT.

The chain links TRBV29-1 to TRBJ1-2; 7 bases match TRBD1. The germline V gene has CDR1 SQVTM and CDR2 ANQGSEA. The V gene end was trimmed by 2 bases and the J gene end by 3 bases; junction bases not matched to a gene: 3. The CDR3 totals 13 residues. The CDR3 loop is CSVEIRGYYGYTF. The CDR3, as DNA: TGCAGCGTTGAAATCAGGGGGTACTATGGCTACACCTTC.

The rearrangement joins TRBV7-9 to TRBJ2-1, with no clear D. Germline lookup yields CDR1 SEHNR and CDR2 FQNEAQ (reference sequence). The length of the CDR3 is 15 residues. The V end was cut by 1 base, the J end by 7 bases, with 14 bases between. CDR3 loop: CASSLESSGWNEQFF. The DNA for the CDR3 is TGTGCCAGCAGCTTAGAGTCTAGTGGTTGGAATGAGCAGTTCTTC.

The chain joins TRBV5-6 to TRBJ2-7; 8 bases line up with TRBD1. Germline trimming cut 4 bases from V and 1 base from J; bases unmatched to any gene: 7. This CDR3 contains 15 residues. Germline CDR1 SGHDT, CDR2 YYEEEE. The CDR3 is CASSVRGQRSYEQYF. The DNA for the CDR3 is TGTGCCAGCAGCGTCAGGGGGCAGAGATCCTACGAGCAGTACTTC.

J is TRBJ1-2 and V is TRBV15, with D hard to call. From germline, CDR1 is LNHNV and CDR2 YYDKDF (reference sequence). The CDR3 spans 16 residues. Trimming shortened V by 4 bases and J by 0 bases, and 15 bases separated the two germline ends. CDR3 nucleotides: TGTGCCACCAGCAAACATCCGAGAGGAGCTAACTATGGCTACACCTTC. It codes for CATSKHPRGANYGYTF.

The chain is built from TRBV7-3 and TRBJ2-2; 8 nucleotides line up with TRBD1. The V and J ends lost 4 bases and 0 bases, in that order; junction bases with no gene match: 1. The CDR3 loop spans 15 amino acids. Germline CDR1 reads SGHTA; CDR2 reads FQGTGA. The CDR3 nucleotides are TGTGCCAGCAGCTCAGGGGGCGCGAACACCGGGGAGCTGTTTTTT. Translating gives CASSSGGANTGELFF.

V gene TRBV28 combines with J gene TRBJ2-3; perhaps TRBD1 as D (6 bases). The CDR3 spans 15 residues. V lost 6 bases and J 0 bases, leaving 13 bases between the germline ends. Germline CDR1 and CDR2: MDHEN and SYDVKM. CDR3: CASRPPGASTDTQYF. The CDR3 bases are TGTGCCAGCAGACCCCCAGGGGCTAGCACAGATACGCAGTATTTT.